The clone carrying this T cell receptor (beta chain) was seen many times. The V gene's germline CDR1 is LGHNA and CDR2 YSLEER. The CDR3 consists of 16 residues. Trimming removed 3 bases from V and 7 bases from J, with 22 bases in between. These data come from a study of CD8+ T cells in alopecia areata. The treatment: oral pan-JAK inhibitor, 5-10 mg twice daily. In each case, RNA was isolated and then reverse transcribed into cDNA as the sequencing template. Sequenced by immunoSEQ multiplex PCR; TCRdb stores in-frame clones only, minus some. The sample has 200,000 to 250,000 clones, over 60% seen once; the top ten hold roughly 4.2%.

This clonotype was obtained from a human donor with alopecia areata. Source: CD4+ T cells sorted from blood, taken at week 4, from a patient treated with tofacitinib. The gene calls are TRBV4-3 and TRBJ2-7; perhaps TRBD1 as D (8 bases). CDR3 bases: TGCGCCAGCAGCCAGGGGGGGACAGGTTCCCCTCGGGAGCAGTACTTC. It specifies CASSQGGTGSPREQYF.